This T cell receptor (beta chain) was found in a study of cytomegalovirus exposure and HLA in healthy donors. Study results and caveats: Most CMV-associated TCR beta chains appeared HLA-restricted in a later analysis.

The PCR made use of 60 Vbeta and 13 Jbeta primers. The protocol was immunoSEQ multiplex PCR, while the TCRdb copy is restricted to in-frame clones and leaves out a portion. Of about 91,000 clones listed, over 75% were seen once; the top ten hold less than 5.5%. Concerning this clone itself: The antigen remains unidentified.

Sequencing input: PBMCs. This clonotype was obtained from a male donor in good health and CMV-seropositive.

The CDR3 DNA sequence: TGTGCCAGCAGCCCTATGGCAGGGACCTACAATGAGCAGTTCTTC. As protein: CASSPMAGTYNEQFF. The chain carries TRBV14 and TRBJ2-1, with D possibly being TRBD1 (5 bases). The ends were cut back, 4 bases at V and 2 bases at J, with 12 bases in the middle. CDR3 length: 15 amino acids. Germline V lookup: CDR1 SGHDN, CDR2 FVKESK.